These 5 T cell receptor beta chains were all obtained from the same sample, sequenced in a study of OX40 agonist ivuxolimab in advanced cancers. Library construction relied on the immunoSEQ multiplex PCR assay. The table comes from immuneACCESS by way of TCRdb, which keeps in-frame sequences with V and J called. Part of the clones is missing from these tables; in studies checked, under half for an unresolved V gene and the rest for unknown reasons. In this sample the table shows over 65,000 clones, roughly 89% of which occur a single time. The ten largest make up around 0.75% of the sample. Specimen: CD4+ or CD8+ T cells sorted from blood, collected in a trial of the OX40 agonist ivuxolimab. The source of these receptors is an adult with an advanced solid tumor such as melanoma, head and neck, liver or kidney cancer.

This clone was observed once. The chain links TRBV6-1 to TRBJ1-6; D perhaps matches TRBD1 (6 bases). Per germline, CDR1 MNHNS and CDR2 SASEGT. The length of the CDR3 is 16 residues. Trimming removed 4 bases from V and 5 bases from J, with 15 bases in between. The CDR3, as DNA: TGTGCCAGCAGTGCGAGGGGACACGGTAATAATTCACCCCTCCACTTT. This gives the protein CASSARGHGNNSPLHF.

The chain uses TRBV15 and TRBJ1-6; D remains ambiguous. The CDR3 sequence is 12 residues long. Between the trimmed V and J ends, which lost 8 bases and 4 bases, there was a span of 6 bases. The germline V gene encodes CDR1 LNHNV and CDR2 YYDKDF (reference sequence). Here the CDR3 DNA reads TGTGCCACCTCCAATTATAATTCACCCCTCCACTTT. Protein: CATSNYNSPLHF. Variable domain in full (rest from reference TRBV15 and TRBJ1-6): DAMVIQNPRYQVTQFGKPVTLSCSQTLNHNVMYWYQQKSSQAPKLLFHYYDKDFNNEADTPDNFQSRRPNTSFCFLDIRSPGLGDTAMYLCATSNYNSPLHFGNGTRLTVT.

The chain combines TRBV7-3 with TRBJ2-7, with 7 positions matching TRBD1. CDR1 is SGHTA and CDR2 is FQGTGA in the germline V gene. V gave up 5 bases and J gave up 5 bases; unmatched junction bases: 6. This CDR3 contains 13 residues. CDR3 in DNA: TGTGCCAGCAGCCGCGGACAGGATGACGAGCAGTACTTC. This sequence encodes CASSRGQDDEQYF.

This chain joins TRBV5-1 and TRBJ2-3; the D is unclear. This CDR3 region has 11 residues. The ends were cut back, 2 bases at V and 4 bases at J, with 2 bases in the middle. In germline, CDR1 is SGHRS, CDR2 YFSETQ. CDR3 region: CASSLADTQYF. For the CDR3, the DNA is TGCGCCAGCAGCTTAGCAGATACGCAGTATTTT.

This chain links TRBV2 with TRBJ1-2, with 9 bases aligning to TRBD1. V trimming: 7 bases; J trimming: 3 bases; junction bases outside the gene matches: 6. CDR3 length: 14 amino acids. CDR1 and CDR2 (germline): SNHLY, FYNNEI. The CDR3 spells CASMGGQGDYGYTF. CDR3 DNA sequence: TGTGCCAGCATGGGGGGACAGGGAGACTATGGCTACACCTTC. Looking up the rest from reference TRBV2 and TRBJ1-2 gives the full variable domain: EPEVTQTPSHQVTQMGQEVILRCVPISNHLYFYWYRQILGQKVEFLVSFYNNEISEKSEIFDDQFSVERPDGSNFTLKIRSTKLEDSAMYFCASMGGQGDYGYTFGSGTRLTVV.